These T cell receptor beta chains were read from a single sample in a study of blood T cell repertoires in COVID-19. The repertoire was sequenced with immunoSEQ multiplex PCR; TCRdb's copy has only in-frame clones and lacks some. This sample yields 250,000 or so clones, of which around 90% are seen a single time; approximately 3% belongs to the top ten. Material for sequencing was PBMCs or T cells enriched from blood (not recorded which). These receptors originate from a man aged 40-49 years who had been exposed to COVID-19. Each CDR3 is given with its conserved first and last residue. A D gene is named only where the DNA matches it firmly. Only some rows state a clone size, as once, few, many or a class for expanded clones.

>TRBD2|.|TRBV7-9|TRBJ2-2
CASSSRTSRWSGELFF
TGTGCCAGCAGCAGCCGGACTAGCCGGTGGTCCGGGGAGCTGTTTTTT
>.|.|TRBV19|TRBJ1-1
CASRKQGNTEAFF
TGTGCCAGTAGAAAACAGGGGAACACTGAAGCTTTCTTT
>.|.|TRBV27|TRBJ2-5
CASSYDLSGETQYF
TGTGCCAGCAGTTACGACTTATCTGGGGAGACCCAGTACTTC
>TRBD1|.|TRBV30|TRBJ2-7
CAWRPGTGQDEQYF
TGTGCCTGGAGGCCCGGGACAGGGCAGGACGAGCAGTACTTC
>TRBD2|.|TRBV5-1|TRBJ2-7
CASGREEYYEQYF
TGCGCCAGCGGTCGGGAGGAGTATTACGAGCAGTACTTC
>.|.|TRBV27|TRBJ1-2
CASSLGTPYGYTF
TGTGCCAGCAGTTTAGGGACACCCTATGGCTACACCTTC
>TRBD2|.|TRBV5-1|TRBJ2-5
CASSLGDYSYQETQYF
TGCGCCAGCAGCTTGGGGGACTACTCTTACCAAGAGACCCAGTACTTC
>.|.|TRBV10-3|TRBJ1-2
CAISGLEGGYGYTF
TGTGCCATCAGTGGGTTAGAGGGTGGCTATGGCTACACCTTC
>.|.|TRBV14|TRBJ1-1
CASSPRGGTEAFF
TGTGCCAGCAGCCCAAGGGGTGGGACTGAAGCTTTCTTT
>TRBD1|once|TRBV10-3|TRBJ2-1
CAIRPTGVNEQFF
TGTGCCATCAGACCCACAGGGGTGAATGAGCAGTTCTTC
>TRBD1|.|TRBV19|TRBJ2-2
CASRGQGGTGELFF
TGTGCCAGTCGTGGACAGGGAGGCACCGGGGAGCTGTTTTTT
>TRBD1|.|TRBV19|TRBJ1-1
CASSSVPGQGNTEAFF
TGTGCCAGTAGTTCAGTTCCGGGACAGGGAAACACTGAAGCTTTCTTT
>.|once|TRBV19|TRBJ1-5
CASTKTGRDDQPQHF
TGTGCCAGCACAAAAACAGGGAGGGACGATCAGCCCCAGCATTTT
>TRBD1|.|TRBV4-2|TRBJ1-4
CASSRGEQGFNEKLFF
TGTGCCAGCAGCCGGGGGGAACAGGGGTTTAATGAAAAACTGTTTTTT
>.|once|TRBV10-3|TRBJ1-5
CAISELRTAAMPQHF
TGTGCCATCAGTGAGCTAAGGACAGCGGCCATGCCCCAGCATTTT
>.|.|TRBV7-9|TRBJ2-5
CASSLGGSKETQYF
TGTGCCAGCAGCTTAGGTGGGAGTAAAGAGACCCAGTACTTC
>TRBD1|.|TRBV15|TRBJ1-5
CATSRKGQSLQPQHF
TGTGCCACCAGCAGGAAGGGACAGTCGCTTCAGCCCCAGCATTTT